This T cell receptor beta chain stems from a study of T cells in Graves' hyperthyroidism and ophthalmopathy. J lost 11 bases, V lost 2 bases, and 9 bases had no gene match. Germline assignment: CDR1 MDHEN and CDR2 SYDVKM. CDR3 length: 14 amino acids. The investigators amplified TCR beta CDR3 regions from RNA transcripts. The primer set for the first-round RT-PCR of the TCR CDR3 was HTBI. TCRdb recomputed calls from the multiplex PCR reads with MiXCR, one row per CDR3 protein. The sample has roughly 250,000 distinct CDR3 sequences, approximately 21% seen once. The J gene is TRBJ2-3, the V gene TRBV28, with 8 nucleotides matching TRBD1. The sequenced sample was blood. The source is a young man with Graves' ophthalmopathy. CDR3 nucleotides: TGTGCCAGCAGTTTACGGCAGGGGGCCCAGGGGCAGTATTTT. As protein: CASSLRQGAQGQYF.